The clone carrying this T cell receptor (beta chain) came up a few times. The data were obtained in a study of molecular identifiers for immune sequencing clone quantification. Every naive CD8 library was made from between roughly 17,000 and 1,000,000 sorted cells with 10%, 30% or 50% RNA. Sorting recovered naive CD8 T cells on a CD8+CD4-CCR7+CD45RA+ profile. Per the germline V gene, CDR1 is LNHNV and CDR2 is YYDKDF (reference sequence). The CDR3 is made up of 17 amino acids. Trimming took off 0 bases at V and 0 bases at J, with 13 bases between the two ends. TCRdb recomputed calls from the PCR reads with MiXCR, one row per CDR3 protein. Of approximately 97,000 distinct CDR3 sequences in the sample, less than 35% were seen once.

The sample was naive CD8+ T cells from blood, with Jurkat cell RNA spiked in. The subset: FACS-sorted CD8+CD4-CCR7+CD45RA+ naive T cells. The clonotype was recovered from a human donor in good health. Some libraries in this study had Jurkat cell RNA spiked in. J is TRBJ2-3 and V is TRBV15; TRBD1 or TRBD2 may be the D gene (5 bases each). The CDR3 spells CATSRDGAGTSTDTQYF. The CDR3 bases are TGTGCCACCAGCAGAGACGGGGCAGGAACTAGCACAGATACGCAGTATTTT.